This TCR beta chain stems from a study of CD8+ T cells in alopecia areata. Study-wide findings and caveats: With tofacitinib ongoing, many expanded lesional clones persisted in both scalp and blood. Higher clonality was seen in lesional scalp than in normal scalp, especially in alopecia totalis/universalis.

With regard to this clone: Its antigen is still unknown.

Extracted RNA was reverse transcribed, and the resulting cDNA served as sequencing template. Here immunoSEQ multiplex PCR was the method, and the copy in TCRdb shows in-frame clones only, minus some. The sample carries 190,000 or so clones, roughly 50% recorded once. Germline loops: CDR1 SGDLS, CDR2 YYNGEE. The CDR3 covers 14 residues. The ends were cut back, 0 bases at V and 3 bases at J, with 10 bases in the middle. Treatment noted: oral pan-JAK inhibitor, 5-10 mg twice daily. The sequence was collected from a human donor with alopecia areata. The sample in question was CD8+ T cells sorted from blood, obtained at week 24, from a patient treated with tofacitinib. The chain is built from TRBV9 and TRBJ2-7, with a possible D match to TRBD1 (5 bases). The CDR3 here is CASSVAAGNYEQYF. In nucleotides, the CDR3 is TGTGCCAGCAGCGTAGCTGCAGGGAACTACGAGCAGTACTTC.